Reported below is one T cell receptor (beta chain). Antigen unknown. The length of the CDR3 is 13 residues. V was clipped by 3 bases and J by 7 bases, with 12 bases between them. This sample was included in a study of blood T cells in healthy people across ages. Study results and limitations: Per-million-T-cell TCR beta diversity fell roughly linearly with age. Donors of long life had a larger count of naive CD4+ cells and greater diversity than aged donors.

A second roughly 6 to 11 cycle PCR used barcoded and J-beta primers. One entry per CDR3 protein, called by TCRdb with MiXCR from the 5' RACE reads. The table records roughly 1.5 million distinct CDR3 sequences, less than 45% of them present only once. The sequenced sample was blood. The TCR was taken from a woman between 18 and 29 years old in good health. V usage is TRBV12-3 or TRBV12-4 and J usage is TRBJ1-2; D gene ambiguous. In DNA, the CDR3 is TGTGCCAGCAGTTTGTTTGAATCGGGTGGCTACACCTTC. Encoded protein: CASSLFESGGYTF.